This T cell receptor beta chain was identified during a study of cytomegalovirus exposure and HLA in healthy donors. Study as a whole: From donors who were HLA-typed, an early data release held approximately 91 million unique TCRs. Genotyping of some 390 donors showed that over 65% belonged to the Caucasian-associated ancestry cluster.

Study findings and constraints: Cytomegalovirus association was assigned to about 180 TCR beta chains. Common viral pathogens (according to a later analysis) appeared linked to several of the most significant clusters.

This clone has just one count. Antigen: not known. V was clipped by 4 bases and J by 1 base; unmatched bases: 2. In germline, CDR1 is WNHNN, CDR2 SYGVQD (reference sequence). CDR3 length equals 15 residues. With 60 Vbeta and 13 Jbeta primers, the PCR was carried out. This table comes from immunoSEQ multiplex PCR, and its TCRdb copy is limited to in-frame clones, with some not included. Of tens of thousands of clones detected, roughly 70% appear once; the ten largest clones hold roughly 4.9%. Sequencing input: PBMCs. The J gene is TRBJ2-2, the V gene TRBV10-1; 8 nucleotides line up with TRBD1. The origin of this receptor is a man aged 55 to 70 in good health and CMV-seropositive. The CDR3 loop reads CASSGTGMNTGELFF. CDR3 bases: TGCGCCAGCAGTGGGACAGGGATGAACACCGGGGAGCTGTTTTTT.